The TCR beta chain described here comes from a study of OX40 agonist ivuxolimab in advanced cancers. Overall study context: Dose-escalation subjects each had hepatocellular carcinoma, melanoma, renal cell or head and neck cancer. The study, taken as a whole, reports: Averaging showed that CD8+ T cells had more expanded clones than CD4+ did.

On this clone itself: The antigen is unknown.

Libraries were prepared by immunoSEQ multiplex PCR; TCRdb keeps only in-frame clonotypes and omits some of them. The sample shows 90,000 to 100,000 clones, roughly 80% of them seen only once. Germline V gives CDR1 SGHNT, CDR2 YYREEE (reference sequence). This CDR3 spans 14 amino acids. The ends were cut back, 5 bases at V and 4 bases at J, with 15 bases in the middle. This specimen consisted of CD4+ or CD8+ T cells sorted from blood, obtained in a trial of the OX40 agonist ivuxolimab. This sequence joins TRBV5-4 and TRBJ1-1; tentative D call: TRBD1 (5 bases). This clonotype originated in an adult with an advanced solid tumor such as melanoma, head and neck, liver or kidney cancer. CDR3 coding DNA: TGTGCCAGCAGTTGGACCCGGGGGAGCACTGAAGCTTTCTTT. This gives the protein CASSWTRGSTEAFF.